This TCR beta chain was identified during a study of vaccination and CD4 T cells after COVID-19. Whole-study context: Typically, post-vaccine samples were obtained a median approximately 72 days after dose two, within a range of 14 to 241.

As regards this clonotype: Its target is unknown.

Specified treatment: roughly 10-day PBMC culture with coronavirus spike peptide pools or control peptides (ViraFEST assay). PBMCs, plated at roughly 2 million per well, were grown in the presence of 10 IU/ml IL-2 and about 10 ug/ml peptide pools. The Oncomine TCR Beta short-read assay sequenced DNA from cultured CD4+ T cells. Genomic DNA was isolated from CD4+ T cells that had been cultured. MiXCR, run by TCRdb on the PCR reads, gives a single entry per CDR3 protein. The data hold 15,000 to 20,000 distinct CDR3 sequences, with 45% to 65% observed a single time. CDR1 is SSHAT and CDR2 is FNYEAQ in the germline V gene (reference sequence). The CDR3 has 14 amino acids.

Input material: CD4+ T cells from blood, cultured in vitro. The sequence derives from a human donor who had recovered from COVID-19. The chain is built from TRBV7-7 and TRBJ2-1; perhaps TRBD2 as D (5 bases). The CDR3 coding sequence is TGTGCTTCCTCGATGGGAGTAGGGAACAATGAGCAGTTCTTC. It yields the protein CASSMGVGNNEQFF.